The T cell receptor (beta chain) under discussion was sequenced for a study of radiotherapy plus CTLA-4 blockade in lung cancer. Study in general: Of all patients, 15% to 20% responded objectively and approximately 31% showed disease control.

Only in-frame clones appear in the TCRdb table, and some are missing; sequencing was by immunoSEQ multiplex PCR. The data contain some 100,000 clones, around 81% of them singletons. Study findings and constraints: Radiotherapy plus ipilimumab was followed by expansion in blood of tumor-derived TCR clones. Reports state that early shifts in blood T cell clones, with interferon-beta, best predicted response.

Concerning this clone: Its antigen remains unknown.

Each patient with chemo-refractory metastatic non-small-cell lung cancer was treated with focal radiation plus CTLA-4 blockade using ipilimumab. The sample here was peripheral blood, taken from a patient treated with radiotherapy plus ipilimumab. This receptor was identified in a human donor with non-small cell lung cancer that progressed on radiotherapy plus ipilimumab.

As DNA, the CDR3 is TGTGCCAGCAGCCAAGATATAGTGAGCTCTGGGGCCAACGTCCTGACTTTC. Translated: CASSQDIVSSGANVLTF. The chain has TRBV4-2 and TRBJ2-6; D remains unclear. The V end lost 0 bases, the J end lost 0 bases, and 9 bases lay between the germline ends. Germline values: CDR1 LGHNA, CDR2 YNFKEQ. This CDR3 has 17 amino acids.